What follows are 30 T cell receptor beta chains derived from one specimen sequenced in a study of PD-L1 blockade in urothelial cancer. Stated time point: peripheral blood 6 weeks after treatment start. Sequenced by immunoSEQ multiplex PCR; TCRdb stores in-frame clones only, minus some. The repertoire holds about 130,000 clones, about 84% seen once, with roughly 2.3% in the top ten. The sequenced sample was PBMCs, obtained around atezolizumab (anti-PD-L1) treatment. The receptors derive from a man over 45 with urothelial cancer.

The genes are TRBV30 and TRBJ1-1, with 7 nucleotides matching TRBD1. The CDR3 has 12 residues. The trim removed 7 bases at V and 7 bases at J, leaving 9 bases unmatched. Germline CDR1 and CDR2: GTSNPN and SVGIG (reference sequence). CDR3 coding DNA: TGTGCCTACACGCCGGGACAGCGTGAAGCTTTCTTT. It specifies CAYTPGQREAFF. Variable domain in full (rest from reference TRBV30 and TRBJ1-1): SQTIHQWPATLVQPVGSPLSLECTVEGTSNPNLYWYRQAAGRGLQLLFYSVGIGQISSEVPQNLSASRPQDRQFILSSKKLLLSDSGFYLCAYTPGQREAFFGQGTRLTVV.

The chain recombines TRBV5-4 with TRBJ1-1, with 7 bases fitting TRBD1. Germline loops: CDR1 SGHNT, CDR2 YYREEE (reference sequence). V shed 3 bases and J 3 bases; nucleotides not matched to a gene: 5. CDR3 length equals 14 residues. CDR3 coding DNA: TGTGCCAGCAGCTCACTACAGGGGTACACTGAAGCTTTCTTT. Its protein product is CASSSLQGYTEAFF.

This clone was counted a few times. The gene calls are TRBV6-6 and TRBJ2-7; no definite D call. V was shortened by 4 bases and J by 5 bases, with 6 bases between the two germline ends. CDR3 length: 11 residues. CDR1 and CDR2 from the germline V gene are MNHNY and SVGAGI (reference sequence). In DNA, the CDR3 is TGTGCCAGCAGTTCACTAAACGAGCAGTACTTC. Translation: CASSSLNEQYF.

The chain couples TRBV6-1 to TRBJ2-3; weak D call: TRBD2 (5 bases). V lost 0 bases to trimming and J lost 5 bases, with 6 bases between them. The CDR3 sequence is 13 residues long. Germline assignment: CDR1 MNHNS and CDR2 SASEGT. In DNA form, the CDR3 reads TGTGCCAGCAGTGAAGCGGGAGTAGATACGCAGTATTTT. It is translated as CASSEAGVDTQYF.

The sample holds one count of this clone. The V and J genes are TRBV28 and TRBJ1-2; possibly TRBD1 for D (6 bases). This CDR3 is 17 amino acids long. Germline V gene sequence: CDR1 MDHEN, CDR2 SYDVKM. The ends were cut back, 7 bases at V and 5 bases at J, with 26 bases in the middle. CDR3 residues: CASTRGGAKFDIYGYTF. CDR3 coding DNA: TGTGCCAGCACTCGGGGGGGGGCGAAATTCGATATTTATGGCTACACCTTC.

This chain links TRBV18 with TRBJ2-6, with 12 bases that match TRBD2. CDR1 KGHSH and CDR2 LQKENI come from the germline V gene. There are 17 residues in the CDR3. Trimming at V came to 3 bases and at J to 0 bases, leaving 0 bases not matched to a gene. The DNA of the CDR3 is TGTGCCAGCTCACCGACTAGCGGGGGCTCTGGGGCCAACGTCCTGACTTTC. This codes for CASSPTSGGSGANVLTF.

V and J are TRBV29-1 and TRBJ1-2; D is unclear. There are 12 residues in the CDR3. Between the trimmed V and J ends, which lost 7 bases and 2 bases, there was a span of 11 bases. Germline-derived CDR1 and CDR2 are SQVTM and ANQGSEA. CDR3 nucleotides: TGCAGCGCCGCTGCAGAAAACTATGGCTACACCTTC. Translation: CSAAAENYGYTF.

The V call is TRBV29-1, the J call TRBJ2-1, with a tentative D call TRBD2 (6 bases). The CDR3 runs 14 residues. V was pared by 1 base and J by 8 bases, with 15 bases between. The germline CDR1 and CDR2 sequences are SQVTM and ANQGSEA. CDR3 protein: CSVEAGLLVYEQFF. CDR3 bases: TGCAGCGTTGAAGCGGGACTCCTAGTCTATGAGCAGTTCTTC.

About this clone: This sample also contains other DNA sequences that code for the same CDR3. CDR3 protein: CASSPSMNTEAFF. The CDR3 nucleotides are TGCGCCAGCAGCCCCAGTATGAACACTGAAGCTTTCTTT. This rearrangement joins TRBV5-1 to TRBJ1-1, with D unresolved. CDR1 and CDR2 (germline): SGHRS, YFSETQ. The CDR3 consists of 13 residues. V was clipped by 4 bases and J by 0 bases, with 7 bases between them.

The rearrangement uses TRBV7-3 and TRBJ1-2, with 7 bases matching TRBD1. With V trimmed by 4 bases and J by 2 bases, 7 bases remained unmatched. This CDR3 is 15 amino acids long. Germline CDR1 is SGHTA and CDR2 is FQGTGA. The CDR3 coding sequence is TGTGCCAGCAGCTCTTCAGGGGGACAGAACTATGGCTACACCTTC. Residues: CASSSSGGQNYGYTF.

The chain couples TRBV5-4 to TRBJ2-7; 12 bases are shared with TRBD1. V gave up 4 bases and J gave up 6 bases; unmatched junction bases: 5. The CDR3 is 14 amino acids. Germline CDR1 and CDR2: SGHNT and YYREEE (reference sequence). Here the CDR3 reads CASSDRDRGREQYF. The CDR3 region has the DNA TGTGCCAGCAGCGACCGGGACAGGGGGCGCGAGCAGTACTTC.

The chain joins TRBV6-1 to TRBJ1-3; no firm D call. The CDR3 totals 18 residues. CDR1 and CDR2 (germline): MNHNS, SASEGT. Trimming removed 2 bases from V and 0 bases from J, with 17 bases in between. The CDR3 DNA is TGTGCCAGCAGTGAAATTCGTGGAGATTTGAGCTCTGGAAACACCATATATTTT. Translated: CASSEIRGDLSSGNTIYF.

This clone was picked up a small number of times. The chain couples TRBV2 to TRBJ1-6; possibly TRBD1 for D (6 bases). CDR1 is SNHLY and CDR2 is FYNNEI in the germline V gene. This CDR3 is built from 19 residues. V gave up 3 bases and J gave up 0 bases, with 18 bases separating them. The CDR3 spells CASSDKGQLISSYNSPLHF. The CDR3 nucleotides are TGTGCCAGCAGTGATAAAGGACAGCTTATAAGCTCCTATAATTCACCCCTCCACTTT.

The chain couples TRBV11-2 to TRBJ2-2, with unresolved D. Trimming removed 7 bases at V and 4 bases at J, with 10 bases between. The CDR3 length is 13 residues. Germline CDR1 reads SGHAT; CDR2 reads FQNNGV. CDR3 sequence reads: CASTLSLTGELFF. The CDR3 DNA follows: TGTGCCAGCACTCTTAGCCTCACCGGGGAGCTGTTTTTT.

The V and J genes are TRBV11-3 and TRBJ2-3; 13 bases line up with TRBD2. Germline CDR1 SGHNT, CDR2 YENEEA. J was trimmed by 0 bases and V by 4 bases; bases with no gene match: 4. The CDR3 sequence is 17 residues long. The CDR3 spells CASSSGTSGTSTDTQYF. The CDR3 bases are TGTGCCAGCAGCTCTGGGACTAGCGGGACCAGCACAGATACGCAGTATTTT.

The genes are TRBV7-2 and TRBJ2-5; no clear D. The CDR3 contains 13 residues. CDR1 SGHTA and CDR2 FQGNSA come from the germline V gene. V lost 1 base and J lost 4, with 7 bases in between. In nucleotides, the CDR3 is TGTGCCAGCAGCTTAGGCTACCGAGAGACCCAGTACTTC. Translated, it gives CASSLGYRETQYF.

This clone was observed a handful of times. The chain combines TRBV6-4 with TRBJ2-1; TRBD2 is a possible D gene (5 bases). The CDR3 totals 17 residues. Germline V CDR1 and CDR2: MRHNA, SNTAGT. V was clipped by 3 bases and J by 4 bases, with 19 bases between them. The CDR3 DNA sequence: TGTGCCAGCAGTGAAACGGACCGGGGAGAAGGGTACAATGAGCAGTTCTTC. Protein product: CASSETDRGEGYNEQFF.

This clone was found once. J is TRBJ2-7 and V is TRBV19; weak D call: TRBD2 (6 bases). Germline V gene data show CDR1 as LNHDA and CDR2 as SQIVND (reference sequence). V lost 3 bases to trimming and J lost 2 bases, with 11 bases between them. The CDR3 length is 14 residues. The CDR3 nucleotides are TGTGCCAGTAGTATTCCGGGACTTGCCTACGAGCAGTACTTC. Protein: CASSIPGLAYEQYF.

The chain joins TRBV27 to TRBJ1-2; 9 bases are a match to TRBD1. Losses at the gene ends were 6 bases for V and 7 bases for J; bases not matched to a gene: 9. The germline V gene encodes CDR1 MNHEY and CDR2 SMNVEV (reference sequence). This CDR3 is built from 14 residues. The DNA of the CDR3 is TGTGCCAGCAGACCGGGACAGGGATATGGTGGCTACACCTTC. Translating gives CASRPGQGYGGYTF.

The CDR3 sequence is CASSPPRTSGREKPQYF. In DNA, the CDR3 is TGTGCCAGCAGCCCCCCACGGACTAGCGGGAGAGAAAAGCCCCAGTACTTC. This chain uses TRBV9 with TRBJ2-5, with 13 positions matching TRBD2. The V and J ends lost 4 bases and 9 bases, in that order; junction bases with no gene match: 15. CDR1 is SGDLS, CDR2 YYNGEE, per germline. The CDR3 loop spans 17 amino acids.

The gene calls are TRBV2 and TRBJ2-3; D is ambiguous. V gave up 6 bases and J gave up 0 bases, with 10 bases separating them. CDR3 length equals 14 residues. Germline CDR1 SNHLY, CDR2 FYNNEI. This chain's CDR3 is CASRVSSSTDTQYF. The CDR3 region has the DNA TGTGCCAGCAGGGTTAGCAGTAGCACAGATACGCAGTATTTT.

The rearrangement uses TRBV9 and TRBJ2-5, with D maybe TRBD2 (7 bases). Deletions cut 0 bases from V and 1 base from J, with 13 bases between. Germline V CDR1 and CDR2: SGDLS, YYNGEE. The CDR3 totals 16 residues. The chain's CDR3 is CASSVGGGGPQETQYF. CDR3 nucleotide sequence: TGTGCCAGCAGCGTAGGAGGGGGGGGGCCCCAAGAGACCCAGTACTTC.

This clone has only one observation. The V gene is TRBV7-6, the J gene TRBJ2-2, with D perhaps TRBD1 (5 bases). The length of the CDR3 is 15 residues. The V gene lost 1 base and the J gene lost 3 bases, with 9 bases spanning the gap. Germline-derived CDR1 and CDR2 are SGHVS and FNYEAQ. CDR3 DNA sequence: TGTGCCAGCAGCTTAGGGCAGGGCTACACCGGGGAGCTGTTTTTT. Translated: CASSLGQGYTGELFF. The full variable domain, with the rest looked up from reference TRBV7-6 and TRBJ2-2, is GAGVSQSPRYKVTKRGQDVALRCDPISGHVSLYWYRQALGQGPEFLTYFNYEAQQDKSGLPNDRFSAERPEGSISTLTIQRTEQRDSAMYRCASSLGQGYTGELFFGEGSRLTVL.

The V gene is TRBV18, the J gene TRBJ2-1, with TRBD2 identical over 13 bases. Trimming at V came to 8 bases and at J to 6 bases, leaving 4 bases not matched to a gene. The CDR3 covers 14 residues. In germline, CDR1 is KGHSH, CDR2 LQKENI. The CDR3 spells CASTLAGGTNEQFF. The CDR3 DNA sequence: TGTGCCAGCACACTAGCGGGAGGGACCAATGAGCAGTTCTTC.

This clone was seen once. The chain recombines TRBV5-1 with TRBJ2-7; perhaps TRBD2 as D (6 bases). This CDR3 is 13 amino acids long. Trimming took off 3 bases at V and 1 base at J, with 8 bases between the two ends. CDR1 is SGHRS, CDR2 YFSETQ, per germline. CDR3 nucleotide sequence: TGCGCCAGCAGCTGGGACTTATCCTACGAGCAGTACTTC. Translation: CASSWDLSYEQYF.

V is TRBV10-3 and J is TRBJ2-3; D remains unclear. V was shortened by 4 bases and J by 6 bases, with 5 bases between the two germline ends. Germline CDR1 ENHRY, CDR2 SYGVKD. The CDR3 consists of 11 residues. The CDR3 protein is CAISVRDTQYF. In DNA, the CDR3 is TGTGCCATCAGTGTACGGGATACGCAGTATTTT.

The chain links TRBV15 to TRBJ2-7; tentatively, D is TRBD1 (5 bases). V was cut by 8 bases and J by 1 base, with 9 bases left in between. The CDR3 totals 12 residues. Looked up from germline, CDR1 is LNHNV and CDR2 is YYDKDF (reference sequence). CDR3 DNA sequence: TGTGCCACCTCGGACATTTCCTACGAGCAGTACTTC. Translation gives CATSDISYEQYF.

The V gene is TRBV30, the J gene TRBJ1-3; D gene uncertain. CDR3 length: 13 amino acids. Trimming stripped 0 bases from V and 3 bases from J, with 6 bases between. The germline CDR1 and CDR2 sequences are GTSNPN and SVGIG (reference sequence). CDR3 amino acids: CAWSVGSGNTIYF. DNA for the CDR3: TGTGCCTGGAGTGTCGGGAGTGGAAACACCATATATTTT.

As concerns this clone: The same CDR3 is also encoded by other DNA sequences in this sample. The rearrangement joins TRBV18 to TRBJ2-7, with D possibly matching TRBD2 (5 bases). The CDR3 is 12 residues long. The germline CDR1 and CDR2 sequences are KGHSH and LQKENI. Trimming removed 4 bases at V and 3 bases at J, with 7 bases between. The CDR3, as DNA: TGTGCCAGCTCACTAGGAGGCTACGAGCAGTACTTC. It codes for CASSLGGYEQYF.

The chain couples TRBV28 to TRBJ2-5; 7 bases fit TRBD2. With 9 bases clipped from V and 4 bases from J, the junction kept 8 bases outside the gene matches. Germline CDR1 and CDR2: MDHEN and SYDVKM. The CDR3 extends over 13 amino acids. CDR3 sequence reads: CASIGGSGETQYF. The CDR3 DNA is TGTGCCAGTATCGGGGGGTCGGGAGAGACCCAGTACTTC. Looking up the rest from reference TRBV28 and TRBJ2-5 gives the full variable domain: DVKVTQSSRYLVKRTGEKVFLECVQDMDHENMFWYRQDPGLGLRLIYFSYDVKMKEKGDIPEGYSVSREKKERFSLILESASTNQTSMYLCASIGGSGETQYFGPGTRLLVL.